This T cell receptor (beta chain) is drawn from a study of blood T cell repertoires in COVID-19. Study context: Spain, Italy and the United States supplied samples that represented acute and convalescent COVID-19. Sample material is recorded as cDNA or gDNA derived from T cells, B-cell-depleted T cells, or PBMCs.

V was shortened by 0 bases and J by 5 bases, with 8 bases between the two germline ends. Germline V lookup: CDR1 LNHNV, CDR2 YYDKDF (reference sequence). The CDR3 has 14 amino acids. The method was immunoSEQ multiplex PCR; TCRdb's version includes in-frame clones alone and lacks a portion of them. The top ten clones hold less than 8% of a sample with tens of thousands of clones, approximately 80% of them seen once. The rearrangement uses TRBV15 and TRBJ1-5, with D unclear. The sequence was obtained from a man in his thirties or forties with COVID-19, enrolled during active disease. The sequenced sample was peripheral blood. The DNA for the CDR3 is TGTGCCACCAGCAGAGATGATGGCCATCAGCCCCAGCATTTT. Translation gives CATSRDDGHQPQHF.